The source of this TCR beta chain is a study of blood T cells in healthy people across ages. The wider study: Capture via template switching afforded approximately one barcoded beta molecule per two T cells. Study-wide points: Expanded clonotype changes were possibly confounded by unknown donor CMV status.

It was with a sample-barcoded 5' primer and a J-beta primer mix that a second PCR of roughly 7 to 11 cycles was run. At least 2.5 million CDR3-containing paired-end reads were obtained per sample. TCRdb used MiXCR to reprocess the 5' RACE reads, holding one entry per CDR3 protein. The table shows about 640,000 distinct CDR3 sequences, with around 31% occurring only once. Comments on this clonotype: Its matching antigen is unknown.

Looked up from germline, CDR1 is DFQATT and CDR2 is SNEGSKA (reference sequence). The CDR3 sequence is 14 residues long. Trimming removed 1 base at V and 4 bases at J, with 13 bases between. The sample consisted of blood. This TCR was sampled from a woman older than 75 in good health. The chain carries TRBV20-1 and TRBJ1-1; TRBD1 might be the D (5 bases). Here the CDR3 DNA reads TGCAGTGCTAGAGTCACCAGGCAGGGCACTGAAGCTTTCTTT. This gives the protein CSARVTRQGTEAFF.